This is a list of T cell receptor beta chains from one sample in a study of blood T cell repertoires in COVID-19. The table came from immunoSEQ multiplex PCR; TCRdb's copy has only in-frame clones and leaves some out. The sample carries under 250,000 clones, 65% to 90% recorded once. Sequencing used PBMCs or T cells enriched from blood (not recorded which). The receptors originated from a woman in her forties or fifties with acute COVID-19. CDR3s include the opening cysteine and the closing phenylalanine or tryptophan. A D gene is named only where the DNA matches it firmly. Some rows have no size entry. The others give once, few or many, or a class for an expanded clone.

d_call: TRBD1
j_call: TRBJ2-3
v_call: TRBV30
clone_size: few
cdr3_aa: CAWSTETPHRQGDRVLPSIQQYF
cdr3_nt: TGTGCCTGGAGTACAGAAACTCCCCATCGACAGGGGGATCGTGTCCTTCCGAGTATACAGCAGTATTTT

d_call: TRBD2
j_call: TRBJ2-5
v_call: TRBV5-4
clone_size: NA
cdr3_aa: CASSLPSGGQETQYF
cdr3_nt: TGTGCCAGCAGCTTACCTAGCGGGGGGCAAGAGACCCAGTACTTC

d_call: TRBD1
j_call: TRBJ1-1
v_call: TRBV4-3
clone_size: NA
cdr3_aa: CASSFDRGSEAFF
cdr3_nt: TGCGCCAGCAGCTTCGACAGGGGGTCTGAAGCTTTCTTT

d_call: TRBD2
j_call: TRBJ2-3
v_call: TRBV30
clone_size: NA
cdr3_aa: CAWSVSTSGWDTQYF
cdr3_nt: TGTGCCTGGAGTGTTAGTACTAGCGGATGGGATACGCAGTATTTT

d_call: TRBD2
j_call: TRBJ2-5
v_call: TRBV9
clone_size: NA
cdr3_aa: CASSVVGSGGIGETQYF
cdr3_nt: TGTGCCAGCAGCGTAGTCGGTAGCGGGGGAATCGGGGAGACCCAGTACTTC

d_call: NA
j_call: TRBJ2-5
v_call: TRBV29-1
clone_size: NA
cdr3_aa: CSVELAGETQYF
cdr3_nt: TGCAGCGTTGAGCTGGCAGGAGAGACCCAGTACTTC

d_call: TRBD1
j_call: TRBJ1-6
v_call: TRBV25-1
clone_size: NA
cdr3_aa: CASGDRGISPLHF
cdr3_nt: TGTGCCAGCGGGGACAGGGGGATTTCACCCCTCCACTTT

d_call: TRBD1
j_call: TRBJ2-7
v_call: TRBV29-1
clone_size: NA
cdr3_aa: CSVEVRDRVGYEQYF
cdr3_nt: TGCAGCGTTGAAGTGAGGGACAGAGTCGGTTACGAGCAGTACTTC

d_call: NA
j_call: TRBJ1-1
v_call: TRBV5-1
clone_size: NA
cdr3_aa: CASSFYTGNTEAFF
cdr3_nt: TGCGCCAGCAGCTTTTACACAGGGAACACTGAAGCTTTCTTT

d_call: NA
j_call: TRBJ2-7
v_call: TRBV4-1
clone_size: NA
cdr3_aa: CASSQDSYSAHSYEQYF
cdr3_nt: TGCGCCAGCAGCCAAGATAGCTATTCGGCCCACTCCTACGAGCAGTACTTC

d_call: TRBD1
j_call: TRBJ1-1
v_call: TRBV6-5
clone_size: NA
cdr3_aa: CASWWTGDTEAFF
cdr3_nt: TGTGCCAGTTGGTGGACAGGGGACACTGAAGCTTTCTTT

d_call: NA
j_call: TRBJ1-4
v_call: TRBV12-3/TRBV12-4
clone_size: NA
cdr3_aa: CASSPRREKLFF
cdr3_nt: TGTGCCAGCAGTCCGAGGCGTGAAAAACTGTTTTTT

d_call: NA
j_call: TRBJ1-2
v_call: TRBV9
clone_size: NA
cdr3_aa: CASSPRQEANYGYTF
cdr3_nt: TGTGCCAGCAGCCCCAGACAGGAAGCTAACTATGGCTACACCTTC

d_call: TRBD1
j_call: TRBJ1-2
v_call: TRBV20-1
clone_size: NA
cdr3_aa: CSASEATGVGYTF
cdr3_nt: TGCAGTGCTAGTGAGGCCACAGGGGTAGGCTACACCTTC

d_call: TRBD1
j_call: TRBJ1-6
v_call: TRBV18
clone_size: NA
cdr3_aa: CASSLAQQGNLSPLHF
cdr3_nt: TGTGCCAGCTCACTCGCCCAACAGGGGAATTTGTCACCCCTCCACTTT

d_call: NA
j_call: TRBJ2-5
v_call: TRBV20-1
clone_size: NA
cdr3_aa: CSGLLQETQYF
cdr3_nt: TGCAGTGGACTGTTACAAGAGACCCAGTACTTC

d_call: TRBD1
j_call: TRBJ1-2
v_call: TRBV5-4
clone_size: many
cdr3_aa: CASSARQGNYGYTF
cdr3_nt: TGTGCCAGCAGCGCTCGACAGGGGAACTATGGCTACACCTTC

d_call: TRBD1
j_call: TRBJ1-2
v_call: TRBV19
clone_size: NA
cdr3_aa: CASSPRTGGAFRSYTF
cdr3_nt: TGTGCCAGTAGTCCACGGACAGGGGGCGCGTTTCGGAGCTACACCTTC

d_call: NA
j_call: TRBJ1-6
v_call: TRBV5-1
clone_size: NA
cdr3_aa: CASRAGDLSSPLHF
cdr3_nt: TGCGCCAGCAGGGCGGGGGATTTAAGTTCACCCCTCCACTTT

d_call: NA
j_call: TRBJ1-1
v_call: TRBV19
clone_size: NA
cdr3_aa: CASSIASMRTEAFF
cdr3_nt: TGTGCCAGTAGTATAGCCTCGATGCGGACTGAAGCTTTCTTT

d_call: TRBD1
j_call: TRBJ2-7
v_call: TRBV6-5
clone_size: NA
cdr3_aa: CASYRTGSYEQYF
cdr3_nt: TGTGCCAGCTACCGGACAGGGTCCTACGAGCAGTACTTC

d_call: NA
j_call: TRBJ2-3
v_call: TRBV7-2
clone_size: few
cdr3_aa: CASSLGGSADTQYF
cdr3_nt: TGTGCCAGCAGCTTAGGGGGCTCGGCAGATACGCAGTATTTT

d_call: NA
j_call: TRBJ1-3
v_call: TRBV6-1
clone_size: once
cdr3_aa: CASREALSGNTIYF
cdr3_nt: TGTGCCAGCAGGGAAGCCCTCTCTGGAAACACCATATATTTT

d_call: TRBD2
j_call: TRBJ2-7
v_call: TRBV6-5
clone_size: NA
cdr3_aa: CASKERGESGQYF
cdr3_nt: TGTGCCAGCAAGGAGCGGGGGGAATCTGGGCAGTACTTC

d_call: NA
j_call: TRBJ1-2
v_call: TRBV5-4
clone_size: NA
cdr3_aa: CASSLLRGGDYGYTF
cdr3_nt: TGTGCCAGCAGCTTGCTTAGAGGAGGGGACTATGGCTACACCTTC

d_call: TRBD2
j_call: TRBJ2-2
v_call: TRBV19
clone_size: NA
cdr3_aa: CASRMLIAGGNTGELFF
cdr3_nt: TGTGCCAGTAGGATGTTAATAGCGGGGGGCAACACCGGGGAGCTGTTTTTT

d_call: NA
j_call: TRBJ2-5
v_call: TRBV5-1
clone_size: NA
cdr3_aa: CASSPGYVQETQYF
cdr3_nt: TGCGCCAGCAGCCCCGGTTATGTCCAAGAGACCCAGTACTTC

d_call: TRBD1
j_call: TRBJ1-1
v_call: TRBV6-2/TRBV6-3
clone_size: NA
cdr3_aa: CASSYPAGTGEVEAFF
cdr3_nt: TGTGCCAGCAGTTACCCAGCCGGGACAGGCGAGGTAGAAGCTTTCTTT

d_call: NA
j_call: TRBJ1-2
v_call: TRBV5-1
clone_size: NA
cdr3_aa: CASSLSQEGYGYTF
cdr3_nt: TGCGCCAGCAGCTTGAGCCAAGAGGGCTATGGCTACACCTTC

d_call: NA
j_call: TRBJ2-2
v_call: TRBV27
clone_size: NA
cdr3_aa: CASSWRGRDTGELFF
cdr3_nt: TGTGCCAGCAGTTGGCGGGGTCGAGACACCGGGGAGCTGTTTTTT

d_call: NA
j_call: TRBJ1-1
v_call: TRBV25-1
clone_size: NA
cdr3_aa: CASSFNWNTEAFF
cdr3_nt: TGTGCCAGCAGCTTCAACTGGAACACTGAAGCTTTCTTT

d_call: NA
j_call: TRBJ1-1
v_call: TRBV5-4
clone_size: NA
cdr3_aa: CASSLVGAKTEAFF
cdr3_nt: TGTGCCAGCAGCTTGGTAGGGGCGAAGACTGAAGCTTTCTTT

d_call: TRBD2
j_call: TRBJ2-3
v_call: TRBV5-1
clone_size: NA
cdr3_aa: CASSSPGLAGGLTQYF
cdr3_nt: TGCGCCAGCAGCTCCCCGGGACTAGCGGGGGGGCTTACGCAGTATTTT

d_call: TRBD1
j_call: TRBJ1-4
v_call: TRBV6-5
clone_size: NA
cdr3_aa: CASKNAGGTNEKLFF
cdr3_nt: TGTGCCAGCAAAAACGCAGGGGGGACTAATGAAAAACTGTTTTTT

d_call: NA
j_call: TRBJ2-1
v_call: TRBV3-1/TRBV3-2
clone_size: NA
cdr3_aa: CASSQDVTPNEQFF
cdr3_nt: TGTGCCAGCAGCCAAGATGTTACTCCGAATGAGCAGTTCTTC

d_call: TRBD1
j_call: TRBJ1-2
v_call: TRBV12-3/TRBV12-4
clone_size: NA
cdr3_aa: CASNRQGTYGYTF
cdr3_nt: TGTGCCAGCAACCGACAGGGCACCTATGGCTACACCTTC

d_call: TRBD2
j_call: TRBJ2-2
v_call: TRBV9
clone_size: NA
cdr3_aa: CASSLSSGGALTGELFF
cdr3_nt: TGTGCCAGCAGCCTCTCTAGCGGGGGGGCCCTCACCGGGGAGCTGTTTTTT

d_call: NA
j_call: TRBJ1-2
v_call: TRBV21-1
clone_size: NA
cdr3_aa: CATNPGGCGYTF
cdr3_nt: TGTGCCACGAATCCAGGGGGCTGTGGCTACACCTTC

d_call: TRBD2
j_call: TRBJ2-1
v_call: TRBV12-5
clone_size: NA
cdr3_aa: CASGTQAGSSYNEQFF
cdr3_nt: TGTGCTAGTGGTACACAAGCGGGGAGCTCCTACAATGAGCAGTTCTTC

d_call: NA
j_call: TRBJ1-1
v_call: TRBV29-1
clone_size: NA
cdr3_aa: CSVEPQGSTEAFF
cdr3_nt: TGCAGCGTTGAACCACAGGGATCCACTGAAGCTTTCTTT

d_call: TRBD1
j_call: TRBJ1-1
v_call: TRBV9
clone_size: once
cdr3_aa: CASSAATGGVMNTEAFF
cdr3_nt: TGTGCCAGCAGCGCAGCAACAGGGGGGGTCATGAACACTGAAGCTTTCTTT

d_call: NA
j_call: TRBJ1-3
v_call: TRBV30
clone_size: NA
cdr3_aa: CAWSVGRGSGNTIYF
cdr3_nt: TGTGCCTGGAGTGTCGGCAGGGGCTCTGGAAACACCATATATTTT

d_call: NA
j_call: TRBJ1-5
v_call: TRBV7-9
clone_size: NA
cdr3_aa: CASSLSSQGNQPQHF
cdr3_nt: TGTGCCAGCAGCTTATCGTCACAGGGTAACCAGCCCCAGCATTTT

d_call: NA
j_call: TRBJ1-1
v_call: TRBV6-5
clone_size: NA
cdr3_aa: CASSYGENTEAFF
cdr3_nt: TGTGCCAGCAGTTACGGAGAGAACACTGAAGCTTTCTTT

d_call: NA
j_call: TRBJ2-7
v_call: TRBV14
clone_size: NA
cdr3_aa: CASSQESGRFEQYF
cdr3_nt: TGTGCCAGCAGCCAAGAATCGGGGAGATTTGAGCAGTACTTC

d_call: NA
j_call: TRBJ1-3
v_call: TRBV9
clone_size: NA
cdr3_aa: CASSVGQGSSGNTIYF
cdr3_nt: TGTGCCAGCAGCGTAGGCCAGGGCAGCTCTGGAAACACCATATATTTT

d_call: NA
j_call: TRBJ1-6
v_call: TRBV7-2
clone_size: NA
cdr3_aa: CASSLGGADNSPLHF
cdr3_nt: TGTGCCAGCAGCTTAGGGGGCGCCGACAATTCACCCCTCCACTTT

d_call: NA
j_call: TRBJ1-2
v_call: TRBV9
clone_size: NA
cdr3_aa: CASSAWGHLGGYTF
cdr3_nt: TGTGCCAGCAGCGCCTGGGGACACTTAGGCGGCTACACCTTC

d_call: TRBD1
j_call: TRBJ2-1
v_call: TRBV5-1
clone_size: NA
cdr3_aa: CASSLAGGTYNEQFF
cdr3_nt: TGCGCCAGCAGCTTGGCAGGGGGCACCTACAATGAGCAGTTCTTC

d_call: NA
j_call: TRBJ2-5
v_call: TRBV7-2
clone_size: NA
cdr3_aa: CASSPRAAREETQYF
cdr3_nt: TGTGCCAGCAGCCCCAGAGCTGCGAGGGAAGAGACCCAGTACTTC

d_call: TRBD1
j_call: TRBJ2-2
v_call: TRBV6-6
clone_size: NA
cdr3_aa: CASSRNRGPTPTGELFF
cdr3_nt: TGTGCCAGCAGTCGGAACAGGGGCCCTACGCCCACGGGGGAGCTGTTTTTT

d_call: NA
j_call: TRBJ2-3
v_call: TRBV3-1/TRBV3-2
clone_size: NA
cdr3_aa: CASSQEMAGASTDTQYF
cdr3_nt: TGTGCCAGCAGCCAAGAGATGGCGGGGGCTAGCACAGATACGCAGTATTTT

d_call: NA
j_call: TRBJ1-1
v_call: TRBV18
clone_size: NA
cdr3_aa: CASSPRTEVNTEAFF
cdr3_nt: TGTGCCAGCTCACCACGCACAGAAGTGAACACTGAAGCTTTCTTT

d_call: NA
j_call: TRBJ1-5
v_call: TRBV3-1/TRBV3-2
clone_size: NA
cdr3_aa: CASSQDPKSNQPQHF
cdr3_nt: TGTGCCAGCAGCCAAGACCCAAAAAGCAATCAGCCCCAGCATTTT

d_call: NA
j_call: TRBJ1-4
v_call: TRBV7-8
clone_size: NA
cdr3_aa: CASSLVRSTNEKLFF
cdr3_nt: TGTGCCAGCAGCTTAGTTCGGTCAACTAATGAAAAACTGTTTTTT

d_call: NA
j_call: TRBJ2-2
v_call: TRBV6-6
clone_size: once
cdr3_aa: CASPRTGSGELFF
cdr3_nt: TGTGCCAGCCCGAGAACAGGGAGCGGGGAGCTGTTTTTT

d_call: NA
j_call: TRBJ2-7
v_call: TRBV14
clone_size: few
cdr3_aa: CASSQGATPNEQYF
cdr3_nt: TGTGCCAGCAGCCAGGGGGCTACTCCCAACGAGCAGTACTTC

d_call: NA
j_call: TRBJ2-5
v_call: TRBV6-2/TRBV6-3
clone_size: NA
cdr3_aa: CASSYGPGRGETQYF
cdr3_nt: TGTGCCAGCAGTTACGGTCCGGGGAGAGGGGAGACCCAGTACTTC